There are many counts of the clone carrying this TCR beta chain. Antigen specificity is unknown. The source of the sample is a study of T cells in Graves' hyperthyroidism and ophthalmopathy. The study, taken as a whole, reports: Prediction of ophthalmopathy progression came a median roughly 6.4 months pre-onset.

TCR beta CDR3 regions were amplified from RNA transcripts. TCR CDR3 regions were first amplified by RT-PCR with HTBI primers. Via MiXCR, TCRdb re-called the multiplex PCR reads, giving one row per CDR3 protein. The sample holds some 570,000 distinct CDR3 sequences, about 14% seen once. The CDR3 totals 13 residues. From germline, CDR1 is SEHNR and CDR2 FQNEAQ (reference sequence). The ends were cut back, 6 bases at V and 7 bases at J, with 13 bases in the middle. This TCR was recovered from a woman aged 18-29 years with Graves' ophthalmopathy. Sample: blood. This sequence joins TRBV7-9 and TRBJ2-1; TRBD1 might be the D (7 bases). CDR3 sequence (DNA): TGTGCCAGCAGTTCAGGGGGGCGGAATGAGCAGTTCTTC. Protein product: CASSSGGRNEQFF.